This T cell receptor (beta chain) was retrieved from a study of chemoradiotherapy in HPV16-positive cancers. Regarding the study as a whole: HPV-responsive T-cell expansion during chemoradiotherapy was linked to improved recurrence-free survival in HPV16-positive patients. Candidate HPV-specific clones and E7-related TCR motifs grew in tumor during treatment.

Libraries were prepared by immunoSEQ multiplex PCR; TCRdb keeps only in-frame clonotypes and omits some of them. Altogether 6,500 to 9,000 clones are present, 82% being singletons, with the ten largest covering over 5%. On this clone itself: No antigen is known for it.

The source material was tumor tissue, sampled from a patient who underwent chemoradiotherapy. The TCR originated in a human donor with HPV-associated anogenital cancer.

Written as DNA, the CDR3 is TGTGCCTGGAATTTCCAGGGGGCGGCCTACGAGCAGTACTTC. Encoded protein: CAWNFQGAAYEQYF. This chain uses TRBV30 with TRBJ2-7, with 8 nucleotides matching TRBD1. Germline CDR1 and CDR2: GTSNPN and SVGIG (reference sequence). The length of the CDR3 is 14 residues. The V gene end was trimmed by 4 bases and the J gene end by 2 bases; junction bases not matched to a gene: 7.